The present TCR beta chain was sequenced within a study of early T cells in non-severe SARS-CoV-2 infection. Overall study: Unpaired chains resulted from sequencing bulk RNA of unsorted whole blood. General study findings and limits: Private and CD4 specificities were missed by VDJdb matching, skewed to anti-spike CD8.

As part of library construction, unique molecular identifiers were attached to individual cDNA molecules. From the 5' RACE reads, TCRdb called clonotypes with MiXCR, one entry per CDR3 protein. The sample has more than 95,000 distinct CDR3 sequences; approximately 15% are singletons. CDR1 is SGHVS and CDR2 is FNYEAQ in the germline V gene. The CDR3 has 15 residues. Trimming at V came to 1 base and at J to 2 bases, leaving 2 bases not matched to a gene. Remarks on this clonotype: Its antigen is currently unknown.

The rearrangement links TRBV7-6 to TRBJ2-3, with 8 bases matching TRBD2. This receptor was obtained from an adult who was a healthcare worker with PCR-confirmed SARS-CoV-2 infection or an uninfected control (not recorded which). The source material was whole blood. The CDR3, as DNA: TGTGCCAGCAGCTTAGGAGCGGGGGCCACAGATACGCAGTATTTT. Residues: CASSLGAGATDTQYF.